This T cell receptor (beta chain) was captured by sequencing in a study of shared clonotypes between healthy human individuals. As for the study in general: Samples came from two female and a few male donors aged 18 to 49. Study conclusions and caveats: The researchers took only blood, and tissue repertoires probably look different.

CDR1 and CDR2 from the germline V gene are MNHEY and SVGAGI. The V end was cut by 0 bases, the J end by 7 bases, with 13 bases between. The CDR3 loop spans 15 amino acids. Each PCR replicate run on unsorted PBMC took in 250 to 350 ng DNA, tens of thousands of T cell genomes. The assay was immunoSEQ multiplex PCR, and TCRdb's table has in-frame clones only and misses some. The table shows roughly 480,000 clones, with around 80% occurring only once. As concerns this clone: Antigen: not known.

Around 90 million PBMCs per unsorted sample were used for genomic DNA. Sequencing was carried out using PBMCs. The gene calls are TRBV6-5 and TRBJ1-5; possibly TRBD1 for D (6 bases). The source of this sequence is a woman between 40 and 55 years old in good health. Some clones in this sample may be carry-over from other donors' samples. This CDR3 is CASSYSRDTLQPQHF. As DNA, the CDR3 is TGTGCCAGCAGTTACTCGCGGGACACCCTCCAGCCCCAGCATTTT.